The TCR beta chain described here comes from a study of identifying expanded T cells in peripheral blood. Study-wide points: Differentially abundant clones: roughly 1.2 between replicates, 15 to 17 at about two weeks, 19 at four.

Per germline, CDR1 SGDLS and CDR2 YYNGEE. V was clipped by 6 bases and J by 4 bases, with 4 bases between them. This CDR3 is built from 11 residues. Generated by immunoSEQ multiplex PCR, the TCRdb table keeps only in-frame clones and is missing some. The table includes 95,000 to 100,000 clones, around 88% detected once. On this clone: Its antigen is still unknown.

Healthy donors had no documented immune events, such as infections, while sampled. The sequenced sample consisted of blood. The chain links TRBV9 to TRBJ2-2; D is unresolved. This sequence originates from a person aged 18-70 years in good health. CDR3 coding DNA: TGTGCCAGCAAGGGCACCGGGGAGCTGTTTTTT. This sequence encodes CASKGTGELFF.